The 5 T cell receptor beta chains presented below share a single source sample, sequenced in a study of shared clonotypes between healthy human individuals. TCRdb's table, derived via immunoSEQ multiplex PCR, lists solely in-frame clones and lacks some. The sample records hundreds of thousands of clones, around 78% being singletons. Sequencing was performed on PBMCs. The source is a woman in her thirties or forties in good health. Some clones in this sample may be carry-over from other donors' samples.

CDR3 in DNA: TGCAGCGTTGGGCAGCTTCCTTATGGCTACACCTTC. Its protein product is CSVGQLPYGYTF. The chain uses TRBV29-1 and TRBJ1-2; D gene ambiguous. Germline values: CDR1 SQVTM, CDR2 ANQGSEA. With 4 bases removed from V and 5 bases from J, the gap between germline ends came to 11 bases. This CDR3 has 12 amino acids.

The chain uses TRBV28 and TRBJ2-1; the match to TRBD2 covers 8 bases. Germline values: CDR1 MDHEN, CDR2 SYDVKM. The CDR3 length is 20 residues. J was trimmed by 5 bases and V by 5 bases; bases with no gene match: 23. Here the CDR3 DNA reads TGTGCCAGCAGTCGGCCCGGGGGGGGCGGATGGGGCACAGGAAACAATGAGCAGTTCTTC. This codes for CASSRPGGGGWGTGNNEQFF.

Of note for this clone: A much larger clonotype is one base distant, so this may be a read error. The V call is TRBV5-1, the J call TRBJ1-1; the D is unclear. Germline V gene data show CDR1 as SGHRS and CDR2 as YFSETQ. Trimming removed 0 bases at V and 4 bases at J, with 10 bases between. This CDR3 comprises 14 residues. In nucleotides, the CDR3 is TGCGCCAGCAGCTTGGGCGTGGGGATCACTGAAGCTTTCTTT. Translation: CASSLGVGITEAFF.

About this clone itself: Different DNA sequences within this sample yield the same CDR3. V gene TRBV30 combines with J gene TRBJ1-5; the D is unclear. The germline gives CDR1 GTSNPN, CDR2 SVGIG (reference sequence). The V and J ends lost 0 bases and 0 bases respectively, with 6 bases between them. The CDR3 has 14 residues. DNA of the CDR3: TGTGCCTGGAGTGTGGGTTTTAGCAATCAGCCCCAGCATTTT. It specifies CAWSVGFSNQPQHF.

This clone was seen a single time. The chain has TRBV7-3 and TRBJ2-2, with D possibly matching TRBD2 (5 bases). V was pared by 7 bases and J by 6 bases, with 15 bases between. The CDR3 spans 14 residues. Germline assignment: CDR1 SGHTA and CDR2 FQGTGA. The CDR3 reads CASTFLGGSGELFF. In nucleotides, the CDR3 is TGTGCCAGCACCTTTTTAGGAGGCTCCGGGGAGCTGTTTTTT.